This TCR beta chain was captured by sequencing in a study of shared clonotypes between healthy human individuals. Whole-study context: Per donor, CD8 memory used one plate, CD8 naive used two, CD4 memory used three and CD4 naive used three. Overall study results and limits: Lower generation probabilities were found for non-shared clonotypes than for those shared by all four donors. Having only a few donors restricted how much genetic and exposure-history diversity was captured.

Naive CD8 cells, CD45RO-negative and positively selected for CCR7, excluded terminally differentiated effector memory CD45RA+ cells. Only one count was recorded for this clone. Its antigen is still unknown. V was clipped by 5 bases and J by 3 bases; unmatched bases: 4. CDR3 length: 14 residues. Germline loops: CDR1 MNHNS, CDR2 SASEGT. The assay used deep level. Measured with immunoSEQ multiplex PCR; TCRdb has only the in-frame clones, and not every one. The repertoire includes around 1.9 million clones, just over 90% of them detected once, and approximately 1.6% sits in the top ten. The rearrangement links TRBV6-1 to TRBJ2-7, with 10 bases identical to TRBD2. This TCR was recovered from a man in his late teens or twenties in good health. Some clones in this sample may be carry-over from other donors' samples. The specimen sequenced was naive CD8+ T cells from PBMCs. The DNA for the CDR3 is TGTGCCAGCAGTTTTATAGCGGGAGGCTACGAGCAGTACTTC. This sequence encodes CASSFIAGGYEQYF.